Detailed here is one T cell receptor beta chain. What this receptor recognizes is not known. The sample holds no much larger clone one base away, and base qualities are not on file. The entry originates in a study of blood T cell repertoires in COVID-19 (dated by TCRdb to the early 2020s). Background on the whole study: Collaborator samples came from the United States, Italy and Spain and covered acute and convalescent phases of COVID-19. The prospective study material was composed of cDNA or gDNA derived from T cells, B-cell-depleted T cells, or PBMCs. Subjects who had been exposed to COVID-19, were actively infected with it, or had recovered from it provided the deeply sampled blood TCRbeta repertoires that made up the dataset. The repertoires were released in a freely available public database intended as a resource for research on the immune response to SARS-CoV-2. Samples came from the ongoing ImmuneRACE study (first 160 participants) plus 1,254 subjects from 6 global collaborators. The sample metadata nearly always contained a de-identified subject ID, COVID-19 status, age in years and sex. Where available, HLA class I and class II types were taken from metadata supplied by the sample provider and were not determined by assay-based typing. The paper's findings and limits, for the study overall: The amount of clinical and demographic metadata varied by source and participant and was provided uncurated.

At one collaborating source in Seattle, patients were enrolled during active infection and were followed longitudinally through the course of disease. Whole blood was collected in K2EDTA tubes by collaborating institutions according to the institutions' own protocols. Collaborator samples were shipped for TCRbeta analysis as frozen whole blood, isolated PBMCs, or DNA extracted from either sample type. TCRbeta CDR3 regions were amplified from genomic DNA using the immunoSEQ Assay, a bias-controlled multiplex PCR. On the study's bioinformatics: The number of nucleated cells in each sample was estimated by amplification of reference gene primers within the assay. Sequence reads were collapsed and filtered to measure the absolute abundance of every unique TCRbeta CDR3 rearrangement. For each sample, productive Simpson clonality was calculated by taking the square root of Simpson's diversity index across productive rearrangements. TCRdb mirrors the immuneACCESS table, restricted to in-frame sequences. Some clones are absent from its copies; in checked studies, under half trace to an unresolved V gene, and the reason for the others is unknown. The V and J calls and the clone size are those of that table, but D and trimming were determined from the DNA. A total of 250,000 to 350,000 clones appear in this sample, roughly 83% of them only once. The ten largest make up 1.4% to 1.5% of the sample.

V is clipped by 0 bases and J by 6 bases, and the sequence between their germline boundaries is 12 bases long. The cysteine opens and the phenylalanine closes a CDR3 of 15 amino acids. Only the CDR3 DNA stays, 45 bases, in frame from base 1. Per the germline V gene, SGHRS is the CDR1 and YFSETQ is the CDR2. The specimen was peripheral blood. The sequence came from a human donor with COVID-19, enrolled during active disease. The donor label of this sample is uncertain. This receptor chain uses TRBV5-1 and TRBJ2-2; TRBD1 might be the D gene, on 6 matching bases. The DNA sequence is given as TGCGCCAGCAGCTTGGAACAGGGCAGGGCCGGGGAGCTGTTTTTT. Its translation is CASSLEQGRAGELFF.